The 17 T cell receptor beta chains listed next were all sequenced from one sample in a study of OX40 agonist ivuxolimab in advanced cancers. Sequenced by immunoSEQ multiplex PCR; TCRdb stores in-frame clones only, minus some. The table lists roughly 80,000 clones, roughly 87% of them singletons. The specimen was CD4+ or CD8+ T cells sorted from blood, collected in a trial of the OX40 agonist ivuxolimab. These receptors were obtained from an adult with an advanced solid tumor such as melanoma, head and neck, liver or kidney cancer.

This sequence joins TRBV14 and TRBJ2-2; D is undetermined. CDR3 size: 12 residues. Germline assignment: CDR1 SGHDN and CDR2 FVKESK. V dropped 7 bases and J dropped 1 base, with 4 bases sitting between them. The CDR3 sequence is CASTWNTGELFF. CDR3 coding DNA: TGTGCCAGCACGTGGAACACCGGGGAGCTGTTTTTT.

The chain links TRBV28 to TRBJ1-1; D is unclear. CDR3 length: 14 residues. V was pared by 5 bases and J by 1 base, with 11 bases between. Germline CDR1 MDHEN, CDR2 SYDVKM. In DNA, the CDR3 is TGTGCCAGCAGTCCCCCCACCGAGAACACTGAAGCTTTCTTT. It codes for CASSPPTENTEAFF.

The CDR3 spells CASSLREGYGYTF. The CDR3 bases are TGTGCCAGCAGCTTACGGGAGGGATATGGCTACACCTTC. J is TRBJ1-2 and V is TRBV11-2; D is unresolved. The CDR3 consists of 13 residues. The ends were cut back, 2 bases at V and 5 bases at J, with 9 bases in the middle. Germline CDR1 is SGHAT and CDR2 is FQNNGV.

This rearrangement joins TRBV27 to TRBJ1-5; 11 bases are shared with TRBD1. CDR1 and CDR2 from the germline V gene are MNHEY and SMNVEV (reference sequence). Germline trimming cut 5 bases from V and 2 bases from J; bases unmatched to any gene: 5. There are 16 residues in the CDR3. CDR3 DNA: TGTGCCAGCAGTATCGGGACAGGGGGTCGCAATCAGCCCCAGCATTTT. It translates to CASSIGTGGRNQPQHF.

This clone has just a few counts. The chain couples TRBV6-1 to TRBJ2-7; TRBD1 aligns across 8 bases. The germline V gene encodes CDR1 MNHNS and CDR2 SASEGT. This CDR3 is built from 14 residues. V trimming: 6 bases; J trimming: 0 bases; junction bases outside the gene matches: 4. CDR3 loop: CASSRDRGSYEQYF. The CDR3, as DNA: TGTGCCAGCAGCCGAGACAGGGGCTCCTACGAGCAGTACTTC.

A single count supports this clone. The chain has TRBV5-5 and TRBJ2-5, with 9 bases lining up with TRBD2. V lost 4 bases to trimming and J lost 4 bases; unmatched junction nucleotides: 5. This CDR3 spans 14 amino acids. Germline CDR1 and CDR2: SGHKS and YYEKEE (reference sequence). The CDR3, as DNA: TGTGCCAGCAGCACGGGACTAGCCAGAGAGACCCAGTACTTC. Its protein product is CASSTGLARETQYF.

The chain has TRBV7-2 and TRBJ1-5, with D unclear. V lost 2 bases and J lost 8, with 10 bases in between. The germline V gene has CDR1 SGHTA and CDR2 FQGNSA. This CDR3 is built from 13 residues. The CDR3 is CASSLNPREPQHF. The CDR3 region has the DNA TGTGCCAGCAGCTTAAACCCTAGGGAGCCCCAGCATTTT.

The CDR3 DNA reads TGTGCCAGCAGGAAGGGGGACCAAAAAAACACTGAAGCTTTCTTT. This gives the protein CASRKGDQKNTEAFF. This chain connects TRBV6-1 to TRBJ1-1, with a weak D call TRBD1 (6 bases). From germline, CDR1 is MNHNS and CDR2 SASEGT. V was trimmed by 6 bases and J by 2 bases, leaving 16 bases between them. The CDR3 loop spans 15 amino acids.

The chain employs TRBV5-6 and TRBJ2-7; tentatively, D is TRBD2 (5 bases). Germline V CDR1 and CDR2: SGHDT, YYEEEE. Trimming pared 0 bases from V and 6 bases from J, leaving 10 bases between. The CDR3 sequence is 13 residues long. CDR3 DNA: TGTGCCAGCAGCTTGGATTCCGGGGTCGAGCAGTACTTC. Translation: CASSLDSGVEQYF.

The J gene is TRBJ2-7, the V gene TRBV11-2; D not resolved. This CDR3 region has 15 residues. Germline V gene sequence: CDR1 SGHAT, CDR2 FQNNGV. V lost 0 bases and J 2 bases, leaving 11 bases between the germline ends. The CDR3 is CASSLDSDGTYEQYF. The CDR3 DNA reads as TGTGCCAGCAGCTTAGACTCGGACGGAACCTACGAGCAGTACTTC. The full variable domain, its missing parts supplied by reference TRBV11-2 and TRBJ2-7, is EAGVAQSPRYKIIEKRQSVAFWCNPISGHATLYWYQQILGQGPKLLIQFQNNGVVDDSQLPKDRFSAERLKGVDSTLKIQPAKLEDSAVYLCASSLDSDGTYEQYFGPGTRLTVT.

This clone showed up just a few times. V is TRBV27 and J is TRBJ1-2, with D tentatively TRBD1 (6 bases). V lost 2 bases and J lost 1, with 11 bases in between. The CDR3 sequence is 15 residues long. CDR1 MNHEY and CDR2 SMNVEV come from the germline V gene (reference sequence). The CDR3 bases are TGTGCCAGCAGTTTAGGGGGCGGTTATAACTATGGCTACACCTTC. It yields the protein CASSLGGGYNYGYTF.

The chain uses TRBV5-5 and TRBJ2-7; no clear D. Trimming stripped 2 bases from V and 0 bases from J, with 9 bases between. The CDR3 consists of 14 residues. Germline V lookup: CDR1 SGHKS, CDR2 YYEKEE (reference sequence). The CDR3 protein is CASSFRLLSYEQYF. DNA of the CDR3: TGTGCCAGCAGCTTTAGACTTCTCTCCTACGAGCAGTACTTC.

This chain links TRBV7-2 with TRBJ1-2, with 9 bases that match TRBD1. Trimming took 5 bases from V and 8 from J; bases not matched to a gene: 9. The CDR3 totals 14 residues. Germline-derived CDR1 and CDR2 are SGHTA and FQGNSA. In DNA form, the CDR3 reads TGTGCCAGCAGCCCACGACAGGGGGAGAACGGCTACACCTTC. Protein product: CASSPRQGENGYTF.

CDR3 sequence: CASSFQGAKEKLFF. The CDR3, as DNA: TGTGCCAGCAGCTTCCAGGGGGCCAAGGAAAAACTGTTTTTT. V is TRBV5-5 and J is TRBJ1-4; TRBD1 agrees at 8 bases. Germline V gives CDR1 SGHKS, CDR2 YYEKEE (reference sequence). The junction had 5 bases not matched to a gene; V was cut back by 2 bases and J by 8 bases. The CDR3 contains 14 residues.

The rearrangement joins TRBV10-3 to TRBJ2-5; 16 bases align to TRBD2. The V gene end was trimmed by 8 bases and the J gene end by 5 bases; junction bases not matched to a gene: 17. CDR3 size: 19 residues. Germline V gene data show CDR1 as ENHRY and CDR2 as SYGVKD. The CDR3: CAISRPGTSGGAREETQYF. CDR3 bases: TGTGCCATCTCCCGACCCGGGACTAGCGGGGGGGCTAGAGAGGAGACCCAGTACTTC.

This chain joins TRBV7-9 and TRBJ2-7; D is perhaps TRBD2 (6 bases). The CDR3 length is 15 residues. Germline assignment: CDR1 SEHNR and CDR2 FQNEAQ (reference sequence). V gave up 6 bases and J gave up 2 bases, with 17 bases separating them. The CDR3 spells CASRNGGLTPYEQYF. CDR3 nucleotide sequence: TGTGCCAGCAGAAACGGAGGGTTGACCCCCTACGAGCAGTACTTC.

This chain links TRBV19 with TRBJ1-2; 8 bases align to TRBD1. CDR3 length: 13 residues. J was trimmed by 3 bases and V by 6 bases; bases with no gene match: 3. CDR1 is LNHDA and CDR2 is SQIVND in the germline V gene (reference sequence). The CDR3 DNA reads as TGTGCCAGTAGGGGACAGGTAGACTATGGCTACACCTTC. Translating it yields CASRGQVDYGYTF.